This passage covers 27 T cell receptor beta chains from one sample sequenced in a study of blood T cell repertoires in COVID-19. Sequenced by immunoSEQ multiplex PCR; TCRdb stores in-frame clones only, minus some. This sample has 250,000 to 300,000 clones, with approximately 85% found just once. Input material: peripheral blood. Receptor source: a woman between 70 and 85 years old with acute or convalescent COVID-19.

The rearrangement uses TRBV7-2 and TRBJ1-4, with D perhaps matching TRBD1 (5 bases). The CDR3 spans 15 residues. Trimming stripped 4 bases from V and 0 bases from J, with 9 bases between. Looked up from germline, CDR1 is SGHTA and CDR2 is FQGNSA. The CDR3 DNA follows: TGTGCCAGCAGCTCTAGGACATCAACTAATGAAAAACTGTTTTTT. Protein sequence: CASSSRTSTNEKLFF.

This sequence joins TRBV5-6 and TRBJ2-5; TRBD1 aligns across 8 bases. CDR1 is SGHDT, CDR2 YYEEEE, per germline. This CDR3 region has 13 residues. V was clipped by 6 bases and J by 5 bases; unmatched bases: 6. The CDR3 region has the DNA TGTGCCAGCACCAAGAGACAGGGGGAGACCCAGTACTTC. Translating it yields CASTKRQGETQYF. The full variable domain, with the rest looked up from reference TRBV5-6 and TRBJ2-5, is DAGVTQSPTHLIKTRGQQVTLRCSPKSGHDTVSWYQQALGQGPQFIFQYYEEEERQRGNFPDRFSGHQFPNYSSELNVNALLLGDSALYLCASTKRQGETQYFGPGTRLLVL.

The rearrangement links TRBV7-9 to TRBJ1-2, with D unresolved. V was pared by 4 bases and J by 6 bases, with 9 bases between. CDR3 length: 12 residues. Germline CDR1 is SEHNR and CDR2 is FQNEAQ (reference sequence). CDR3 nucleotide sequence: TGTGCCAGCAGCTCCAACAGTGATGGCTACACCTTC. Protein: CASSSNSDGYTF.

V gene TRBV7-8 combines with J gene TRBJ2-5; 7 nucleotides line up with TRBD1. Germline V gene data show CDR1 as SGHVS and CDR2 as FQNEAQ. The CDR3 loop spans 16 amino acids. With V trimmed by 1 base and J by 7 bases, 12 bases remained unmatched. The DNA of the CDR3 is TGTGCCAGCAGCTTAGGCGGCAGGGGGTTCTCATGGACCCAGTACTTC. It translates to CASSLGGRGFSWTQYF.

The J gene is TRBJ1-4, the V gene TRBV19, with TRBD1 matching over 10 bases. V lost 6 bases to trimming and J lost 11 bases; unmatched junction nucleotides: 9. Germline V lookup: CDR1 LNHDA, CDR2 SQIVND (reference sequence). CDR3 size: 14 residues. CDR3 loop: CASRSPGTGEKLFF. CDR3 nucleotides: TGTGCCAGTAGAAGTCCCGGGACAGGGGAGAAACTGTTTTTT.

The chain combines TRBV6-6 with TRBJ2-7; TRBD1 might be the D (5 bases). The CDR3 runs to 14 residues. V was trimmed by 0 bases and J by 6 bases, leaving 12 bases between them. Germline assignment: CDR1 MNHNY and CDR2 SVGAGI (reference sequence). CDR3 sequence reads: CASSYSTVSFEQYF. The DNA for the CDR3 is TGTGCCAGCAGTTACTCGACAGTATCGTTCGAGCAGTACTTC.

The chain's CDR3 is CSASIWRGRGEQYF. For the CDR3, the DNA is TGCAGTGCTAGTATTTGGAGGGGCCGCGGCGAGCAGTACTTC. V gene TRBV20-1 combines with J gene TRBJ2-7, with a possible D match to TRBD2 (6 bases). The germline gives CDR1 DFQATT, CDR2 SNEGSKA (reference sequence). The V end lost 3 bases, the J end lost 6 bases, and 18 bases lay between the germline ends. The CDR3 has 14 residues.

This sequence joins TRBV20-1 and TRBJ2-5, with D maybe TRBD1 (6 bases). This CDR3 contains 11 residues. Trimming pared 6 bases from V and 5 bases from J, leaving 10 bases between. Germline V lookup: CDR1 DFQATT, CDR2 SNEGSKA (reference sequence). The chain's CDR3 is CSAETGETQYF. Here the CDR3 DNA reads TGCAGTGCCGAAACAGGGGAGACCCAGTACTTC.

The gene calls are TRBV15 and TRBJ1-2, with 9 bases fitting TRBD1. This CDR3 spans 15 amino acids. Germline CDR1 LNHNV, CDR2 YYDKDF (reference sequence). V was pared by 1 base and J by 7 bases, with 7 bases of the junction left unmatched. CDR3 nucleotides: TGTGCCACCAGCAGAGTTCCGGGACAGGGACGTGGCTACACCTTC. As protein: CATSRVPGQGRGYTF.

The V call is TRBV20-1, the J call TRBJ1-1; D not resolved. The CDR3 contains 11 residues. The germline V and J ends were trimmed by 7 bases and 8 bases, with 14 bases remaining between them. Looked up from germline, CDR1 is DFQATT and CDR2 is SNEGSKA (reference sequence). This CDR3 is CSVSPSGEAFF. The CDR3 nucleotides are TGCAGTGTTTCTCCGTCGGGGGAAGCTTTCTTT.

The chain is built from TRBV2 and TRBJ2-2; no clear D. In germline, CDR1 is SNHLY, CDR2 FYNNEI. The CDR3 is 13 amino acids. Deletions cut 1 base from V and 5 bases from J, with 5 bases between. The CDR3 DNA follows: TGTGCCAGCAGTGAAGGCCGGACCGGGGAGCTGTTTTTT. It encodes CASSEGRTGELFF.

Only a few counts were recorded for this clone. CDR3 sequence: CASSLTGADTQYF. DNA for the CDR3: TGCGCCAGCAGCCTGACAGGTGCGGATACGCAGTATTTT. The V and J genes are TRBV5-1 and TRBJ2-3, with D tentatively TRBD1 (6 bases). V lost 4 bases to trimming and J lost 6 bases, with 12 bases between them. Looked up from germline, CDR1 is SGHRS and CDR2 is YFSETQ. The CDR3 length is 13 residues. The complete variable domain, with remaining parts taken from reference TRBV5-1 and TRBJ2-3, reads KAGVTQTPRYLIKTRGQQVTLSCSPISGHRSVSWYQQTPGQGLQFLFEYFSETQRNKGNFPGRFSGRQFSNSRSEMNVSTLELGDSALYLCASSLTGADTQYFGPGTRLTVL.

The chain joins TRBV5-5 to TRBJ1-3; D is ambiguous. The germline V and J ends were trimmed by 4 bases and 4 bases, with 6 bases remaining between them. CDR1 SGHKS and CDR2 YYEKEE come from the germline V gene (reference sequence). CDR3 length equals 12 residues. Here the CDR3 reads CASSPRGNTIYF. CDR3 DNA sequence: TGTGCCAGCAGCCCCAGAGGAAACACCATATATTTT.

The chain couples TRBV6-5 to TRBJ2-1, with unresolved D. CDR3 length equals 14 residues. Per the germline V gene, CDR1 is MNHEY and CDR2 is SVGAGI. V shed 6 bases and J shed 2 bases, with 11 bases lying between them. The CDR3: CASRPEMAYNEQFF. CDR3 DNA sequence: TGTGCCAGCAGGCCCGAGATGGCCTACAATGAGCAGTTCTTC.

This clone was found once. CDR3 sequence: CASSLNYPNTGELFF. The CDR3 DNA reads TGTGCCAGCAGCTTGAACTACCCGAACACCGGGGAGCTGTTTTTT. This sequence joins TRBV7-8 and TRBJ2-2; D call uncertain. Germline loops: CDR1 SGHVS, CDR2 FQNEAQ. The V gene lost 3 bases and the J gene lost 0 bases, with 8 bases spanning the gap. The CDR3 spans 15 residues.

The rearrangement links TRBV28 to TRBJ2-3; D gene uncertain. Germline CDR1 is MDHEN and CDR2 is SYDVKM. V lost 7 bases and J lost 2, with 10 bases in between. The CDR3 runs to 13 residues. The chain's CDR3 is CASTSPLTDTQYF. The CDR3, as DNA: TGTGCCAGCACTAGTCCCCTCACAGATACGCAGTATTTT.

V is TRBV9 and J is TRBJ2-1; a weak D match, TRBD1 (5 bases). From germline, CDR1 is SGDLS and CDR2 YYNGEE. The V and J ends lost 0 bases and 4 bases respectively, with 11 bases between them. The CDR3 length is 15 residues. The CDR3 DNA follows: TGTGCCAGCAGCGTAGGGGGCACTTCTTACAATGAGCAGTTCTTC. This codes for CASSVGGTSYNEQFF.

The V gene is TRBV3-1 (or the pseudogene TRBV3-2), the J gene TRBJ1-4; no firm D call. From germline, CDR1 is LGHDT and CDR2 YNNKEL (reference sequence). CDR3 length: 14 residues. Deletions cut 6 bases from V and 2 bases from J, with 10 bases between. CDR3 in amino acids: CASRASGTNEKLFF. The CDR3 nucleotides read TGTGCCAGCAGGGCGTCAGGTACTAATGAAAAACTGTTTTTT.

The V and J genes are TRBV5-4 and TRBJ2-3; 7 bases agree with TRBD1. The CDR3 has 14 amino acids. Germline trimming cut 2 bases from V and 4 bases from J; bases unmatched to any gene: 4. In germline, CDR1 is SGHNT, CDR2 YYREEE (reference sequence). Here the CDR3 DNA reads TGTGCCAGCAGCTTAAGACAGGGCCCAGATACGCAGTATTTT. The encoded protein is CASSLRQGPDTQYF.

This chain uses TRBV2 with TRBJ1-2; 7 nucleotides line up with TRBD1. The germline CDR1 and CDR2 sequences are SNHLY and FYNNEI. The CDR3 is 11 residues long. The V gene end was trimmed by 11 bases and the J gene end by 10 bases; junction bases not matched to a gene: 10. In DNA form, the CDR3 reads TGTGCCTCACGACAGGGCGCGCTCTACACCTTC. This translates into CASRQGALYTF. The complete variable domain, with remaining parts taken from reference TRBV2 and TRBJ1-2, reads EPEVTQTPSHQVTQMGQEVILRCVPISNHLYFYWYRQILGQKVEFLVSFYNNEISEKSEIFDDQFSVERPDGSNFTLKIRSTKLEDSAMYFCASRQGALYTFGSGTRLTVV.

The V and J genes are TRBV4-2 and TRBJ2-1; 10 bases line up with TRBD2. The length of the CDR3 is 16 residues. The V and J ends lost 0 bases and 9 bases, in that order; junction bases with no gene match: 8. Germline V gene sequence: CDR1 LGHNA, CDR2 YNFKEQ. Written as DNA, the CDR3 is TGTGCCAGCAGCCAAGATCCTCAGCGGGGGGGCATTGAGCAGTTCTTC. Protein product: CASSQDPQRGGIEQFF.

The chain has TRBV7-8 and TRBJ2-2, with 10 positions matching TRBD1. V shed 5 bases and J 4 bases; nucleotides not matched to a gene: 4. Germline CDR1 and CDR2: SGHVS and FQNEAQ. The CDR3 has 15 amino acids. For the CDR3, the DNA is TGTGCCAGCAGCCCCTGGACAGGGGGCACCGGGGAGCTGTTTTTT. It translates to CASSPWTGGTGELFF.

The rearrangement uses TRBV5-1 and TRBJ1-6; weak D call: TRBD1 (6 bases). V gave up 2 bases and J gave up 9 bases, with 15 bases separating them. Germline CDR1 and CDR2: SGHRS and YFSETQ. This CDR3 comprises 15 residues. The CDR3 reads CASSFSRGAASPLHF. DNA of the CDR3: TGCGCCAGCAGCTTCAGTCGGGGGGCGGCTTCACCCCTCCACTTT.

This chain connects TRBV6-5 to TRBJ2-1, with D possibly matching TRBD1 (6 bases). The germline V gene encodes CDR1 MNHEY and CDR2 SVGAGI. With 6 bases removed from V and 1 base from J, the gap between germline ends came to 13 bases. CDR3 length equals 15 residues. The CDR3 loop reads CASSGDQGSYNEQFF. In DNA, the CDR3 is TGTGCCAGCAGCGGAGATCAGGGGTCCTACAATGAGCAGTTCTTC.

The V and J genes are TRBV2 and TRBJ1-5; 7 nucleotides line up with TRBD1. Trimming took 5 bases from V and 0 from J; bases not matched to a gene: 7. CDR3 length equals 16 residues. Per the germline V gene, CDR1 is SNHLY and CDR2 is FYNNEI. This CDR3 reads CASSIRQGVSNQPQHF. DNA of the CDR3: TGTGCCAGCAGTATCCGACAGGGTGTTAGCAATCAGCCCCAGCATTTT.

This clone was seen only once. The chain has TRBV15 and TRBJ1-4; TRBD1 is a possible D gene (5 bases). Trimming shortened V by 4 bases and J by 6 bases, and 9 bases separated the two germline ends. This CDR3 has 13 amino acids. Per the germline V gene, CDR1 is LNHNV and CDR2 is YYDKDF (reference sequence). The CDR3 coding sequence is TGTGCCACCAGCACCAGGGAGGATGAAAAACTGTTTTTT. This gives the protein CATSTREDEKLFF.

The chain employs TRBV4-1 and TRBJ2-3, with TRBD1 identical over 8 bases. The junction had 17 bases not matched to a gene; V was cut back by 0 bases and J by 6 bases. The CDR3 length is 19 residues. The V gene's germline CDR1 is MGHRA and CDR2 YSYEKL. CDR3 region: CASSQEGAGGTGGTDTQYF. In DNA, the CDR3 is TGCGCCAGCAGCCAAGAGGGTGCCGGGGGAACAGGGGGGACGGATACGCAGTATTTT.